This TCR beta chain emerged from a study of blood T cell repertoires in COVID-19. Study background: COVID-19 samples collected from the United States, Italy and Spain covered acute and convalescent phases. The cDNA or gDNA used as material had been derived from T cells, B-cell-depleted T cells, or PBMCs.

As handled by the study authors: Amplification from reference gene primers served as the basis for estimated nucleated cell counts. Method: immunoSEQ multiplex PCR; TCRdb's copy keeps in-frame clones and lacks some. That table gives V, J and clone size, and the DNA gave D and trimming. The sample has fewer than 150,000 clones, about nine tenths seen once. About this clone itself: Other DNA sequences in this specimen translate into the identical CDR3.

The V and J ends lost 0 bases and 6 bases respectively, with 10 bases between them. Germline V CDR1 and CDR2: SGHRS, YFSETQ. CDR3 size: 14 residues. V usage is TRBV5-1 and J usage is TRBJ1-5, with D tentatively TRBD1 (6 bases). The receptor was isolated from a woman older than 75 with acute or convalescent COVID-19. Material for sequencing was peripheral blood. The CDR3 DNA follows: TGCGCCAGCAGCTTGGAGGGGGGGTCTCAGCCCCAGCATTTT. Protein: CASSLEGGSQPQHF. Drawing the rest from reference TRBV5-1 and TRBJ1-5, the complete variable domain is KAGVTQTPRYLIKTRGQQVTLSCSPISGHRSVSWYQQTPGQGLQFLFEYFSETQRNKGNFPGRFSGRQFSNSRSEMNVSTLELGDSALYLCASSLEGGSQPQHFGDGTRLSIL.